This T cell receptor (beta chain) was sequenced during a study of T cells in tuberculosis. Sorting used thawed, overnight-rested PBMC stained with anti-CD3, a viability dye and GMM-loaded CD1B tetramer. The CD1B tetramers carried C32 glucose monomycolate purified from Rhodococcus equi. The junction had 8 bases not matched to a gene; V was cut back by 1 base and J by 4 bases. The CDR3 consists of 16 residues. Per the germline V gene, CDR1 is SGHRS and CDR2 is YFSETQ. The protocol was immunoSEQ multiplex PCR, while the TCRdb copy is restricted to in-frame clones and leaves out a portion. Seen here are 80,000 to 90,000 clones, more than 75% observed once, and the top ten hold approximately 2%.

This rearrangement joins TRBV5-1 to TRBJ2-3, with 8 bases matching TRBD2. Sequencing was done on a sample of CD1b-GMM tetramer-negative cells sorted from PBMCs. This TCR was recovered from an adult woman with latent tuberculosis. In DNA form, the CDR3 reads TGCGCCAGCAGCTTGAGAGCCGGGGGGGCGGCAGATACGCAGTATTTT. Translating it yields CASSLRAGGAADTQYF.